These 21 T cell receptor beta chains originate from one sample sequenced in a study of T cells after yellow fever vaccination (dated by TCRdb to 2018 to 2020). Preparation of the library involved 5' RACE. Sequencing took place on an Illumina NovaSeq 6000. TCRdb reanalyzed the raw reads on its own, using fastp at Q25 for trimming and MiXCR for clone calling, and kept in-frame beta chains. All rows with the same CDR3 protein become a single entry with the most common DNA and genes. The sample data list 300,000 to 400,000 distinct CDR3 sequences, and approximately 12% of these were observed just once. The top ten hold about 3% of the sample. The treatment or condition label for this specimen denotes: live attenuated yellow fever vaccine strain. The sequencing used CD4+ T cells sorted from PBMCs, collected 15 days after the yellow fever booster vaccination. The receptors come from a man between 18 and 35 years old who received the YFV17D yellow fever vaccine.

This clonotype was observed a handful of times. This chain connects TRBV5-1 to TRBJ1-1; D possibly corresponds to TRBD1 (5 bases). V lost 0 bases and J lost 11, with 20 bases in between. Germline lookup yields CDR1 SGHRS and CDR2 YFSETQ. CDR3 length: 15 amino acids. CDR3 protein: CASSLEPGSGGGAFF. Here the CDR3 DNA reads TGCGCCAGCAGCTTGGAGCCAGGCTCGGGGGGTGGGGCTTTCTTT.

The table lists this clonotype with many counts. CDR3 residues: CASSDGAGLYNSPLHF. As DNA, the CDR3 is TGTGCCAGCAGCGACGGGGCAGGGCTCTATAATTCACCCCTCCACTTT. This sequence joins TRBV9 and TRBJ1-6; weak D call: TRBD1 (5 bases). Per the germline V gene, CDR1 is SGDLS and CDR2 is YYNGEE. CDR3 length equals 16 residues. Between the trimmed V and J ends, which lost 3 bases and 3 bases, there was a span of 13 bases.

This clonotype was observed a few times. The genes are TRBV13 and TRBJ1-5, with D tentatively TRBD1 (6 bases). Trimming took 5 bases from V and 1 from J, leaving 18 bases between them. Germline values: CDR1 PRHDT, CDR2 FYEKMQ (reference sequence). The CDR3 consists of 17 residues. The CDR3 region has the DNA TGTGCCAGCAGCCCCGCAGGGGACGCCTCAAGCAATCAGCCCCAGCATTTT. It specifies CASSPAGDASSNQPQHF.

This rearrangement joins TRBV20-1 to TRBJ1-5; no clear D. Germline V gene sequence: CDR1 DFQATT, CDR2 SNEGSKA (reference sequence). This CDR3 is built from 13 residues. Trimming removed 5 bases at V and 3 bases at J, with 11 bases between. CDR3 amino acids: CSALRGVNQPQHF. Written as DNA, the CDR3 is TGCAGTGCTCTACGCGGGGTCAATCAGCCCCAGCATTTT.

The V gene is TRBV25-1, the J gene TRBJ2-5; D possibly uses TRBD1 or TRBD2 (6 bases each). Germline loops: CDR1 MGHDK, CDR2 SYGVNS. This CDR3 is 14 amino acids long. The V end was cut by 2 bases, the J end by 5 bases, with 12 bases between. Here the CDR3 DNA reads TGTGCCAGCAGTGAAGAGGGGGGTAGGGAGACCCAGTACTTC. This encodes CASSEEGGRETQYF.

The CDR3 nucleotides read TGTGCCAGCAGTTCCGGGACAAACCAGCCCCAGCATTTT. Its translation: CASSSGTNQPQHF. V and J are TRBV11-1 and TRBJ1-5; perhaps TRBD1 as D (6 bases). V shed 6 bases and J shed 7 bases, with 13 bases lying between them. This CDR3 contains 13 residues. Germline V gene data show CDR1 as SGHAT and CDR2 as FQDESV (reference sequence). The variable domain in full, completed from reference TRBV11-1 and TRBJ1-5, reads EAEVAQSPRYKITEKSQAVAFWCDPISGHATLYWYRQILGQGPELLVQFQDESVVDDSQLPKDRFSAERLKGVDSTLKIQPAELGDSAMYLCASSSGTNQPQHFGDGTRLSIL.

This clonotype was seen only a few times. This chain links TRBV7-2 with TRBJ2-5, with D possibly being TRBD1 (5 bases). The CDR3 length is 15 residues. Germline V gene lookup returns CDR1 SGHTA and CDR2 FQGNSA. Deletions cut 4 bases from V and 1 base from J, with 13 bases between. The CDR3 nucleotides are TGTGCCAGCAGCTCTAGGGGCGGCCGCCAAGAGACCCAGTACTTC. Translating gives CASSSRGGRQETQYF.

This clonotype was counted many times. The chain recombines TRBV4-1 with TRBJ2-1; possibly TRBD2 for D (6 bases). There are 16 residues in the CDR3. Germline CDR1 MGHRA, CDR2 YSYEKL. The V and J ends lost 3 bases and 7 bases respectively, with 19 bases between them. The chain's CDR3 is CASSQVFGTFNNEQFF. In DNA form, the CDR3 reads TGCGCCAGCAGCCAGGTTTTTGGGACTTTTAATAATGAGCAGTTCTTC.

This clonotype was seen many times. CDR3 in amino acids: CASSSRGQPQHF. Written as DNA, the CDR3 is TGTGCCAGCAGTTCCCGGGGTCAGCCCCAGCATTTT. The chain employs TRBV12-3 or TRBV12-4 and TRBJ1-5, with D unclear. This CDR3 is built from 12 residues. V gave up 4 bases and J gave up 6 bases, with 7 bases separating them.

This chain connects TRBV10-1 to TRBJ1-1, with D unclear. Trimming removed 3 bases at V and 7 bases at J, with 9 bases between. CDR3 length: 12 residues. Germline V gene lookup returns CDR1 WNHNN and CDR2 SYGVQD (reference sequence). CDR3 coding DNA: TGCGCCAGCAGTGATAGTGCGCTTGAAGCTTTCTTT. Translation: CASSDSALEAFF.

This clonotype showed up many times. DNA for the CDR3: TGCGCCAGCAGCTTGGAGGGGCGGCAACACGACGAGCAGTACGTC. It is translated as CASSLEGRQHDEQYV. V and J are TRBV5-1 and TRBJ2-7; D may be TRBD1 (5 bases). V lost 0 bases and J lost 5, with 15 bases in between. This CDR3 has 15 residues. Germline CDR1 reads SGHRS; CDR2 reads YFSETQ.

This clonotype was seen only a few times. CDR3 sequence reads: CASSAVGGRDTEAFF. The CDR3 DNA reads as TGTGCCAGCAGTGCCGTTGGGGGGCGCGACACTGAAGCTTTCTTT. This chain connects TRBV28 to TRBJ1-1, with a tentative D call TRBD1 (6 bases). The germline V gene encodes CDR1 MDHEN and CDR2 SYDVKM. V lost 5 bases and J 3 bases, leaving 16 bases between the germline ends. The CDR3 is 15 residues long.

This clonotype was detected a few times. V and J are TRBV6-5 and TRBJ2-2, with D maybe TRBD1 (6 bases). This CDR3 is built from 15 residues. Trimming pared 6 bases from V and 7 bases from J, leaving 18 bases between. Germline lookup yields CDR1 MNHEY and CDR2 SVGAGI. This chain's CDR3 is CASSRMDSRGGELFF. The CDR3 bases are TGTGCCAGCAGCCGGATGGACAGTCGGGGCGGGGAGCTGTTTTTT.

The V call is TRBV4-1, the J call TRBJ1-5, with D uncertain. V was pared by 0 bases and J by 7 bases, with 10 bases between. Germline V CDR1 and CDR2: MGHRA, YSYEKL. This CDR3 region has 14 residues. CDR3 sequence: CASSQDSTSQPQHF. Written as DNA, the CDR3 is TGCGCCAGCAGCCAAGACAGTACCTCCCAGCCCCAGCATTTT.

This clonotype was observed a few times. The chain employs TRBV6-1 and TRBJ2-7; 7 nucleotides line up with TRBD2. The CDR3 has 17 residues. CDR1 and CDR2 (germline): MNHNS, SASEGT. J lost 3 bases, V lost 2 bases, and 13 bases had no gene match. This CDR3 reads CASSESPSGDIGYEQYF. CDR3 DNA sequence: TGTGCCAGCAGTGAATCCCCCAGCGGGGATATAGGCTACGAGCAGTACTTC.

The rearrangement joins TRBV18 to TRBJ2-5; D assignment may be TRBD1 or TRBD2 (5 bases each). V was shortened by 3 bases and J by 1 base, with 9 bases between the two germline ends. CDR3 length equals 14 residues. Germline CDR1 is KGHSH and CDR2 is LQKENI. The CDR3: CASSPTEGQETQYF. Written as DNA, the CDR3 is TGTGCCAGCTCACCGACAGAGGGCCAAGAGACCCAGTACTTC.

J is TRBJ2-5 and V is TRBV19; 10 bases agree with TRBD1. From germline, CDR1 is LNHDA and CDR2 SQIVND (reference sequence). V was pared by 9 bases and J by 7 bases, with 23 bases of the junction left unmatched. This CDR3 contains 18 residues. The CDR3 region is CARETAIGDRGPAVTQYF. In nucleotides, the CDR3 is TGTGCCAGAGAAACCGCTATCGGGGACAGGGGCCCAGCGGTGACCCAGTACTTC.

The V and J genes are TRBV28 and TRBJ2-3, with TRBD1 matching over 7 bases. This CDR3 comprises 16 residues. Germline V gene sequence: CDR1 MDHEN, CDR2 SYDVKM. The V and J ends lost 5 bases and 4 bases, in that order; junction bases with no gene match: 12. Here the CDR3 DNA reads TGTGCCAGCAGTGTGTCCGTCACAGGGGTGGCAGATACGCAGTATTTT. Protein: CASSVSVTGVADTQYF.

The chain has TRBV12-3 or TRBV12-4 and TRBJ1-1, with D possibly being TRBD1 (6 bases). Trimming took 5 bases from V and 4 from J, leaving 11 bases between them. This CDR3 comprises 13 residues. This CDR3 is CASSVTGRTEAFF. The CDR3 DNA follows: TGTGCCAGCAGTGTCACAGGGCGCACTGAAGCTTTCTTT.

This clonotype has just a few counts. J is TRBJ2-3 and V is TRBV19, with no clear D. The CDR3 has 19 amino acids. The V end lost 7 bases, the J end lost 0 bases, and 26 bases lay between the germline ends. Germline CDR1 reads LNHDA; CDR2 reads SQIVND (reference sequence). CDR3 sequence: CASTRQAPTLVRSTDTQYF. CDR3 DNA: TGTGCCAGTACCCGCCAAGCGCCTACCCTAGTCAGAAGCACAGATACGCAGTATTTT.

The chain joins TRBV9 to TRBJ1-4; 8 bases line up with TRBD1. In germline, CDR1 is SGDLS, CDR2 YYNGEE. V lost 3 bases, J lost 8 bases, and 6 bases stayed unmatched. This CDR3 is built from 14 residues. CDR3 DNA: TGTGCCAGCAGCGCGCGACAGGGGCGGGAAAAACTGTTTTTT. Residues: CASSARQGREKLFF.